This TCR beta chain was recorded in a study of T cells in Graves' hyperthyroidism and ophthalmopathy (dated by TCRdb to the late 2010s). At the level of the whole study: Peripheral blood samples were taken at the time of initial diagnosis, prior to any treatment. To identify TCR V-J signatures that set the groups apart, the researchers used a discovery cohort of 100 patients, made up of under 45 with Graves' ophthalmopathy and about 60 with stable Graves' hyperthyroidism. An independent validation cohort of under 20 hyperthyroidism patients and about 16 patients who later progressed to ophthalmopathy tested prospective prediction of ophthalmopathy. The roughly 90 discovery patients were divided at random into training and test sets in a 7:3 ratio. Thyroid tissue and blood T-cell repertoires from six Graves' hyperthyroidism patients were also compared in the study. After sampling, hyperthyroidism patients received methimazole starting at 30 mg daily, and ophthalmopathy patients received high-dose intravenous methylprednisolone. According to the paper, TCR Vbeta CDR3 sequencing was carried out on 135 peripheral blood samples, which came from approximately 41 ophthalmopathy, around 75 hyperthyroidism and approximately 17 progressor patients. Study-level results and caveats: In cross-validation, a model built on a 13 V-J signature told ophthalmopathy apart from stable hyperthyroidism with less than 90% sensitivity and about 81% specificity, and in testing the same model reached 80%/75%. Blood samples also contained most of the expanded thyroid clonotypes (frequency above 0.001), which suggests that blood repertoires may reflect thyroid immune responses. No statistical method was used to fix the sample size in advance, and group allocation was not hidden from the investigators. During validation, the model predicted progression to ophthalmopathy a median of approximately 6 months ahead of onset, with around 71% sensitivity and around 72% specificity.

This clonotype was recorded a few times. Its antigen specificity is not known. One base away there is no much larger clone; base qualities are not given. Amplification of TCR beta CDR3 regions was carried out from RNA transcripts. The TCR CDR3 was subjected to a first round of RT-PCR using the HTBI primer set and the Qiagen OneStep RT-PCR kit. Libraries were constructed in a second round of multiplex PCR, after which size selection and purification were performed. Paired-end sequencing of the libraries was performed with 100 bp reads on an Illumina HiSeq2000. Per the source publication's procedure: Raw data were processed with SOAPnuke, discarding reads with adapters, uncalled bases, mean Phred below 15, or no exact constant-primer or identifier match. High-quality paired reads were merged with COPE v1.2.5, and unique nucleotide sequences were defined as clonotypes. MiTCR v1.1 was used to align clonotypes to the IMGT TRBV, TRBD and TRBJ reference segments. The analysis was restricted to V-J combinations with a frequency above 0.0001, which together covered roughly 99% of the repertoires. A TCS score was defined as the ratio between F50 (clonal expansion) and ExV (chaos), using BLOSUM62-based TCRdist between CDR3 peptides within each V-J. Welch's t-statistics and random forest reduced 500 to 650 V-J features to 13, which were used in a naive Bayes classifier (R e1071). TCRdb handled the public reads itself, with Q25 trimming in fastp and clone calling in MiXCR, and kept productive beta chains. Entries are consolidated by CDR3 protein sequence, retaining the most common genes and DNA. The V and J calls reflect TCRdb's pipeline rather than the authors' work. Across this sample there are around 340,000 distinct CDR3 sequences, with approximately 15% seen only once. The ten top clones hold around 23% of the sample.

Relative to germline, V is 3 bases shorter and J is 4 bases shorter, with 9 bases between their ends. CDR3 length: 13 amino acids, cysteine to phenylalanine. The read is trimmed to its CDR3 DNA, 39 bases read in frame from base 1. Stable Graves' hyperthyroidism was defined as no progression to ophthalmopathy during 18 months of follow-up. Hyperthyroidism patients were newly diagnosed, with disease duration under 2 months, and aged 18 to 65 years. Any patient with an uncontrolled infection, another autoimmune disease, pregnancy or lactation was excluded. Diagnoses relied on clinical symptoms, serum thyroxine and TRAb, thyroid ultrasound and orbital computed tomography. Ficoll-Paque density gradient centrifugation was used to isolate PBMCs from under 11 ml of fresh peripheral blood. Trizol reagent was used to extract total RNA, and RNA quality was then checked on an Agilent 2100 Bioanalyzer.

Material for sequencing was blood. Recombination connected TRBV12-3 or TRBV12-4 to TRBJ2-5; no D gene can be assigned with confidence. This sequence was found in a woman under 40 with Graves' hyperthyroidism. The CDR3 protein sequence reads: CASSLTFGETQYF. Here is the DNA: TGTGCCAGCAGTTTGACTTTCGGAGAGACCCAGTACTTC.